Sequencing of this TCR beta chain was carried out in a study of vaccination and CD4 T cells after COVID-19. Documented treatment: roughly 10-day PBMC culture with coronavirus spike peptide pools or control peptides (ViraFEST assay). The unexposed donor's CD4+ T cells were collected before the COVID-19 pandemic (2011-2018). Cells permitting, SARS-CoV-2 S/N served as probes for unexposed-donor CD4+ T cells, and four cold-coronavirus spikes did too. This clonotype was seen a single time. What it binds is not known. A clone one base away is much larger, so this may be a read error. Sequenced with the Oncomine TCR Beta short-read assay was DNA taken from cultured CD4+ T cells. The genomic DNA was obtained from cultured CD4+ T cells by extraction with the QIAamp micro DNA kit. TCRdb independently ran MiXCR on the PCR reads; one entry per CDR3 protein. The data hold around 7,500 distinct CDR3 sequences, with about 31% observed a single time.

CDR3 length: 14 amino acids. Germline CDR1 DFQATT, CDR2 SNEGSKA (reference sequence). The chain employs TRBV20-1 and TRBJ2-7, with D perhaps matching TRBD1 (6 bases). The sample consisted of CD4+ T cells from blood, cultured in vitro. The sequence was collected from a human donor in good health. The chain's CDR3 is CGARTLGPGDEQYF. The CDR3 DNA reads as TGCGGTGCTAGAACGTTGGGGCCAGGGGACGAGCAGTACTTC.